This entry describes one T cell receptor (beta chain). Its target is not known. This entry is derived from a study of OX40 agonist ivuxolimab in advanced cancers. Whole-study context: Patients undergoing dose escalation presented with hepatocellular carcinoma, melanoma, renal cell or head and neck cancer. Study-level findings and limits: CD8+ T cells (on average) carried more expanded clones than CD4+ T cells. Clonal expansion from baseline to week 6 occurred in both CD4+ and CD8+ T cells.

Germline V gene data show CDR1 as LGHNA and CDR2 as YNFKEQ. Trimming removed 2 bases from V and 4 bases from J, with 9 bases in between. This CDR3 is 13 amino acids long. Libraries were prepared by immunoSEQ multiplex PCR; TCRdb keeps only in-frame clonotypes and omits some of them. The data contain some 96,000 clones, about 91% of them singletons. The clonotype originates from an adult with an advanced solid tumor such as melanoma, head and neck, liver or kidney cancer. The chain couples TRBV4-2 to TRBJ2-7; D might be TRBD2 (6 bases). The source was CD4+ or CD8+ T cells sorted from blood, collected in a trial of the OX40 agonist ivuxolimab. The CDR3 loop reads CASSQNRGYEQYF. CDR3 nucleotides: TGTGCCAGCAGCCAAAACCGGGGGTACGAGCAGTACTTC.